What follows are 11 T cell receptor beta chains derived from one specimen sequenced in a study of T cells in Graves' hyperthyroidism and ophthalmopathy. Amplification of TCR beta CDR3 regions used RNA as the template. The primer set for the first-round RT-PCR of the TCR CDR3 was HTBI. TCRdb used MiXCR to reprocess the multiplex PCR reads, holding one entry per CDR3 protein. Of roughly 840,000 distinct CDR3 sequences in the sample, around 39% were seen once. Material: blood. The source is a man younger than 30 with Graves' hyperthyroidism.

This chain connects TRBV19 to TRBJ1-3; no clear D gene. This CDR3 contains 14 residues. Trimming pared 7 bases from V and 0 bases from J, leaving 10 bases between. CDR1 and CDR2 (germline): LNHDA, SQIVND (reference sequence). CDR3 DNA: TGTGCCAGTACCCGACGGTTCTCTGGAAACACCATATATTTT. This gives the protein CASTRRFSGNTIYF. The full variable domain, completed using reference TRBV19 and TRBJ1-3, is DGGITQSPKYLFRKEGQNVTLSCEQNLNHDAMYWYRQDPGQGLRLIYYSQIVNDFQKGDIAEGYSVSREKKESFPLTVTSAQKNPTAFYLCASTRRFSGNTIYFGEGSWLTVV.

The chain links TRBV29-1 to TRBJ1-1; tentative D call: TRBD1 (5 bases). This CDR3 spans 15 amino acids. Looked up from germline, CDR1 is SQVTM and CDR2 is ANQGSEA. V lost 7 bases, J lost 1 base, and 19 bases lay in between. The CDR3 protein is CSAAPPGPSNTEAFF. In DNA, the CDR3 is TGCAGCGCGGCTCCGCCGGGACCGTCGAACACTGAAGCTTTCTTT.

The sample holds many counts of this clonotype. The CDR3 sequence is CATSDFTGKTQYF. CDR3 bases: TGTGCCACCAGTGATTTTACCGGCAAGACCCAGTACTTC. The V gene is TRBV24-1, the J gene TRBJ2-5; D call uncertain. Germline CDR1 KGHDR, CDR2 SFDVKD. Trimming left V 1 base short and J 6 bases short, with 8 bases between. The CDR3 has 13 amino acids.

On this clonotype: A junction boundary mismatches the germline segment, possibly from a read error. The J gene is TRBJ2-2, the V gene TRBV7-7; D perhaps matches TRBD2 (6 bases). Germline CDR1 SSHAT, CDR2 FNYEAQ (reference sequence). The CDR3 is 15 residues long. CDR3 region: CASSLDPRGPGELFF. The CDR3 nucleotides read TGTGCTAGCAGCTTGGATCCGCGGGGCCCCGGGGAGCTGTTTTTT.

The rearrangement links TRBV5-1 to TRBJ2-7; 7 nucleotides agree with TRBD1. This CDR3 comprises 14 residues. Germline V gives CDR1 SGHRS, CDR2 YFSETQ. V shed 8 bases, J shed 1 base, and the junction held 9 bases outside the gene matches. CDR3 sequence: CASTPGTASYEQYF. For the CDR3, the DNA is TGCGCCAGTACCCCCGGGACAGCTTCCTACGAGCAGTACTTC.

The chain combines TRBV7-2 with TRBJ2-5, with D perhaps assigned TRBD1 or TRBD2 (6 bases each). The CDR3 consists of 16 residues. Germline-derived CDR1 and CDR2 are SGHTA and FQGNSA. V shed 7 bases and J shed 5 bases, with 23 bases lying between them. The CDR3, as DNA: TGTGCCAGCACCATGGGGGTTGGGGGCGGGGCGGAGACCCAGTACTTC. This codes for CASTMGVGGGAETQYF.

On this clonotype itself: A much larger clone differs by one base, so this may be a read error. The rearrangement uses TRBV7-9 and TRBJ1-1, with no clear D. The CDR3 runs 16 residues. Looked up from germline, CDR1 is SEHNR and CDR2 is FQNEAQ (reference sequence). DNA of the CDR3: TGTGCCAGCAGCTTAGGCGTCGGGCAAATGAACACTGAAGCTTCCTTT. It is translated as CASSLGVGQMNTEASF.

The CDR3 nucleotides are TGTGCCATCAGTGAGTCGGGGGCAACTGAAAAACTGTTTTTT. Its protein product is CAISESGATEKLFF. The chain combines TRBV10-3 with TRBJ1-4; D may be TRBD1 (6 bases). Germline CDR1 reads ENHRY; CDR2 reads SYGVKD. This CDR3 is 14 amino acids long. V lost 0 bases and J 7 bases, leaving 9 bases between the germline ends.

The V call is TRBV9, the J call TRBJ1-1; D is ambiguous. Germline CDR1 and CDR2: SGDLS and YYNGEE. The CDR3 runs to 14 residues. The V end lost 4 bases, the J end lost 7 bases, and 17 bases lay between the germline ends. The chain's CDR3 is CASSPTASPIEAFF. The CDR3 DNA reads TGTGCCAGCAGCCCCACCGCCTCCCCAATTGAAGCTTTCTTT.

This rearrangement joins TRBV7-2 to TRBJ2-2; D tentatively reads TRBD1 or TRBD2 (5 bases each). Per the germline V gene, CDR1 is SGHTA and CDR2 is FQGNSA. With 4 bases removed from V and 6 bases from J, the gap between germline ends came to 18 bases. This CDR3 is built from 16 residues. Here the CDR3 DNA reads TGTGCCAGCAGCTCTACCGGGACCCCAGCGCCCGGGGAGCTGTTTTTT. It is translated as CASSSTGTPAPGELFF.

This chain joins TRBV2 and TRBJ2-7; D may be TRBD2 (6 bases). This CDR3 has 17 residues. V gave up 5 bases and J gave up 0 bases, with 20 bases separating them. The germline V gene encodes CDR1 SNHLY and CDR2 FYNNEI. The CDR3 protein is CASSKVWDLKSSYEQYF. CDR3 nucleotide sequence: TGTGCCAGCAGTAAAGTATGGGACTTGAAGAGCTCCTACGAGCAGTACTTC. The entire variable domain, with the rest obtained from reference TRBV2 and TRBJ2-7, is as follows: EPEVTQTPSHQVTQMGQEVILRCVPISNHLYFYWYRQILGQKVEFLVSFYNNEISEKSEIFDDQFSVERPDGSNFTLKIRSTKLEDSAMYFCASSKVWDLKSSYEQYFGPGTRLTVT.